Listed here is a single TCR beta chain. The sample holds many counts of this clonotype. Its antigen remains undetermined. No much larger clone exists at a distance of one base, and base qualities are not known. These data belong to a study of T-cell memory formation after mild COVID-19 (dated by TCRdb to the early 2020s). Background for the entire study: TCR sequence clusters from the two donors were largely donor specific. T-cell clones expanding and contracting after mild COVID-19 in a couple of donors were tracked by longitudinal TCRalpha and TCRbeta repertoire sequencing. The cohort comprised two young, previously healthy adult volunteers, one female and one male.

The data were produced on an Illumina NovaSeq 6000. cDNA libraries for TCRalpha and TCRbeta were prepared by 5'RACE using constant-segment primers, with sample barcodes and unique molecular identifiers added. Trizol reagent was used to extract RNA from every sample. Libraries were amplified in two PCR steps, with a second sample barcode and Illumina TruSeq adapters added in the second step. Libraries were sequenced on an Illumina NovaSeq with 2 x 150 bp paired-end reads. Per the source publication's procedure: The reads were demultiplexed and collapsed into UMI-guided consensus sequences using migec v1.2.7. With mixcr v2.1.11, UMI consensuses were aligned to TRA and TRB V and J templates and assembled into clonotypes. Expanded or contracted clonotypes were those called significant by both edgeR and NoisET, with noise models trained on biological replicates. For edgeR calls, the cutoffs were a false discovery rate-adjusted p below 0.01 and a log2 fold-change threshold of 1. As an exploratory analysis of dynamics, max-normalized trajectories of the 1000 most abundant clonotypes were examined with PCA combined with hierarchical clustering. Separately sequenced CD4+ and CD8+ repertoires were used to assign a CD4 or CD8 phenotype to each responding clone. TCRdb reprocessing: public reads trimmed at Q25 with fastp, clones called with MiXCR, in-frame beta chains kept. Rows are unified per CDR3 protein, each entry keeping the most common DNA and genes. TCRdb, not the original authors, processed these V and J calls. The sample data list about 240,000 distinct CDR3 sequences, and 8% to 10% of these were observed just once. The biggest ten clones account for roughly a fifth of the sample.

The V and J ends are trimmed by 1 base and 6 bases, leaving 7 bases between them. In the germline V gene, CDR1 corresponds to SGHTA and CDR2 to FQGNSA. The CDR3 spans 13 residues, from the cysteine through the phenylalanine. Only the CDR3 part of the read is kept: 39 bases, read in frame from the first base. PBMCs were isolated by Ficoll-Paque density gradient centrifugation. Results and caveats for the whole study, not just this receptor: Balanced CD4/CD8 phenotypes were observed for clones contracting from day 15 to 85, whereas a bias towards CD4+ was observed for a second wave of clones expanding from day 15 to 37. Contracting CD4+ clones appeared mostly in the CM and EM memory subsets, whereas CD8+ clones were enriched in EMRA. Some responding clones were detected in pre-infection memory, which suggested that pre-existing cross-reactive memory T cells had joined the SARS-CoV-2 response. SARS-CoV-2 specificity was not confirmed for the second-wave clones peaking on day 37. The study covered only a couple of mild cases, and larger cohorts including severe cases with pre-infection samples were considered necessary.

Sequenced input: PBMCs or a T cell subset sorted from them (not recorded which). This clonotype was obtained from a man aged 18 to 30 who had mild COVID-19 (a few samples of this study predate the infection). The sample titles of this study are shuffled in the database, so cell type and time point are left out; the donor was told from shared clones. The receptor chain draws on TRBV7-2 and TRBJ2-1; the D gene is possibly TRBD2, with 5 bases matching. CDR3 region: CASSLDRGNEQFF. DNA sequence: TGTGCCAGCAGCTTAGACCGGGGCAATGAGCAGTTCTTC.